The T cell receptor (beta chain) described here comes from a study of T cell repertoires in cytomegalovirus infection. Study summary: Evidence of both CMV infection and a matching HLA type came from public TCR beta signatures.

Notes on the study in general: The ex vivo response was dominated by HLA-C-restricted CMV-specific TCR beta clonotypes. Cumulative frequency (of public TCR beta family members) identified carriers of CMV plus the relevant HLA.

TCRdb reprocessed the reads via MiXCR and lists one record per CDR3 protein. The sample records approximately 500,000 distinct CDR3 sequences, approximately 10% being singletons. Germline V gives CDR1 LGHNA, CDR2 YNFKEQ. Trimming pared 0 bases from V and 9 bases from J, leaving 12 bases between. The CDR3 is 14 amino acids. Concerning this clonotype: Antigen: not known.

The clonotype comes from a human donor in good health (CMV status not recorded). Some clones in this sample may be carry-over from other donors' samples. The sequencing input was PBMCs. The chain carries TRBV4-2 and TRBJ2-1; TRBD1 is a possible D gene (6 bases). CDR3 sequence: CASSQEDSWGEQFF. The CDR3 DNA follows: TGTGCCAGCAGCCAAGAGGACAGCTGGGGTGAGCAGTTCTTC.